This TCR beta chain was recovered during a study of blood T cell repertoires in COVID-19. CDR1 is LNHNV, CDR2 YYDKDF, per germline (reference sequence). There are 13 residues in the CDR3. Seattle cases were enrolled at active infection and followed longitudinally. Per the original data handling: Scientists estimated how many nucleated cells there were by amplifying reference gene primers. Repertoires were generated with immunoSEQ multiplex PCR, while TCRdb's copy carries only in-frame clones and drops some. The V and J calls and clone size come from that table; D and trimming were worked out from the DNA. The table has around 160,000 clones, 70% to 90% seen once. In regard to this clone: A junction boundary mismatches the germline segment, possibly from a read error.

Sequencing was done on a sample of peripheral blood. The TCR originated in a woman between 55 and 75 years old with COVID-19, enrolled during active disease. This sequence joins TRBV15 and TRBJ2-5, with 7 bases lining up with TRBD1. The CDR3 protein is CATRSSGGETQYF. The CDR3 DNA follows: TGTGCCACCCGCAGCTCAGGGGGAGAGACCCAGTACTTC.